Each of the 4 T cell receptor beta chains below was sequenced from the same sample in a study of T cell changes during pregnancy in multiple sclerosis (dated by TCRdb to the late 2010s). Libraries were prepared through the immunoSEQ multiplex PCR assay. TCRdb retrieved this table from immuneACCESS and kept in-frame rearrangements only. Not all clones are present; in checked studies, unresolved V genes account for under half, and no reason is known for the remainder. Across this sample there are tens of thousands of clones, with under 95% seen only once. The top ten clones comprise more than 4% of the sample. Specimen: peripheral blood, collected in the first trimester of pregnancy. The receptors shown here come from a female donor in good health, enrolled as a control in a pregnancy study.

The chain is built from TRBV5-4 and TRBJ2-5, with D possibly matching TRBD1 (5 bases). In germline, CDR1 is SGHNT, CDR2 YYREEE (reference sequence). Trimming pared 4 bases from V and 4 bases from J, leaving 14 bases between. The CDR3 runs 14 residues. The CDR3 here is CASSADRTGETQYF. In DNA form, the CDR3 reads TGTGCCAGCAGCGCTGACAGAACCGGAGAGACCCAGTACTTC.

V gene TRBV19 combines with J gene TRBJ1-1, with 7 bases matching TRBD1. The CDR3 covers 17 residues. The germline V gene encodes CDR1 LNHDA and CDR2 SQIVND (reference sequence). With V trimmed by 5 bases and J by 2 bases, 14 bases remained unmatched. Here the CDR3 reads CASSPRQGLTFNTEAFF. The CDR3 nucleotides are TGTGCCAGTAGTCCCCGACAGGGTTTGACTTTTAACACTGAAGCTTTCTTT.

The gene calls are TRBV6-6 and TRBJ2-1; TRBD2 matches 7 bases. Per the germline V gene, CDR1 is MNHNY and CDR2 is SVGAGI (reference sequence). The CDR3 covers 16 residues. The J segment lost 8 bases and the V segment lost 1 base, leaving 11 bases of the junction unmatched. The CDR3, as DNA: TGTGCCAGCAGTTACTTTTCTAGCGGCAGAGGGCATGAGCAGTTCTTC. It translates to CASSYFSSGRGHEQFF.

This chain joins TRBV19 and TRBJ2-7, with D tentatively TRBD2 (6 bases). The CDR3 runs 14 residues. Germline V gives CDR1 LNHDA, CDR2 SQIVND (reference sequence). With 3 bases removed from V and 0 bases from J, the gap between germline ends came to 9 bases. CDR3 sequence reads: CASSIGTGSYEQYF. The CDR3 DNA is TGTGCCAGTAGTATCGGGACTGGCTCCTACGAGCAGTACTTC.